This T cell receptor beta chain is from a study of blood T cell repertoires in COVID-19. Study summary: Sites across the United States, Italy and Spain contributed samples from acute and convalescent COVID-19.

The V segment lost 6 bases and the J segment 6 bases; nucleotides outside the gene matches: 9. This CDR3 has 14 amino acids. Germline CDR1 MNHEY, CDR2 SVGAGI. Repertoires were generated with immunoSEQ multiplex PCR, while TCRdb's copy carries only in-frame clones and drops some. The table has 65,000 to 95,000 clones, 89% seen once; the top ten hold about 12%. This clone was detected a few times. The chain combines TRBV6-5 with TRBJ2-7; 9 bases are shared with TRBD1. The sequence was obtained from a man between 65 and 80 years old with active or convalescent COVID-19. Sequencing was performed on peripheral blood. The CDR3 DNA sequence: TGTGCCAGCAGGAAGACAGGGGGTTTGGGCGAGCAGTACTTC. Protein product: CASRKTGGLGEQYF.